The 24 T cell receptor beta chains below come from one sample, sequenced in a study of cytomegalovirus exposure and HLA in healthy donors. The study ran its PCR with 60 Vbeta and 13 Jbeta primers. The method was immunoSEQ multiplex PCR; TCRdb's version includes in-frame clones alone and lacks a portion of them. The sample yields about 150,000 clones, around 78% seen once. The sample comprised PBMCs. These TCRs come from a woman in her forties or fifties in good health and CMV-seropositive.

The CDR3 protein is CASSRLTVNTGELFF. The CDR3 nucleotides read TGTGCCAGCAGTCGACTGACAGTGAACACCGGGGAGCTGTTTTTT. The V and J genes are TRBV7-9 and TRBJ2-2, with TRBD1 as a possible D gene (5 bases). From germline, CDR1 is SEHNR and CDR2 FQNEAQ (reference sequence). V was clipped by 6 bases and J by 1 base, with 12 bases between them. This CDR3 has 15 amino acids. The variable domain in full, with the rest retrieved from reference TRBV7-9 and TRBJ2-2, is DTGVSQNPRHKITKRGQNVTFRCDPISEHNRLYWYRQTLGQGPEFLTYFQNEAQLEKSRLLSDRFSAERPKGSFSTLEIQRTEQGDSAMYLCASSRLTVNTGELFFGEGSRLTVL.

The rearrangement joins TRBV5-1 to TRBJ1-5, with 8 bases lining up with TRBD1. There are 14 residues in the CDR3. After removal of 4 bases from V and 10 bases from J, the junction contained 10 bases not matched to a gene. The V gene's germline CDR1 is SGHRS and CDR2 YFSETQ. CDR3 in DNA: TGCGCCAGCAGCCCTGGGACAGGCGAATTTCCCCAGCATTTT. Protein sequence: CASSPGTGEFPQHF. Full variable domain (rest looked up from reference TRBV5-1 and TRBJ1-5): KAGVTQTPRYLIKTRGQQVTLSCSPISGHRSVSWYQQTPGQGLQFLFEYFSETQRNKGNFPGRFSGRQFSNSRSEMNVSTLELGDSALYLCASSPGTGEFPQHFGDGTRLSIL.

This clone came up once. The chain is built from TRBV5-1 and TRBJ2-5, with 7 positions matching TRBD2. V was pared by 5 bases and J by 3 bases, with 4 bases of the junction left unmatched. This CDR3 contains 13 residues. Germline-derived CDR1 and CDR2 are SGHRS and YFSETQ. The CDR3 region is CASRRAGEETQYF. DNA of the CDR3: TGCGCCAGCAGGAGGGCGGGGGAAGAGACCCAGTACTTC.

The V and J genes are TRBV7-9 and TRBJ2-3; a possible D gene is TRBD1 (6 bases). V was shortened by 1 base and J by 5 bases, with 16 bases between the two germline ends. Germline CDR1 is SEHNR and CDR2 is FQNEAQ (reference sequence). This CDR3 region has 16 residues. CDR3 residues: CASSLGGPSTRDTQYF. CDR3 in DNA: TGTGCCAGCAGCTTAGGGGGGCCATCCACAAGAGATACGCAGTATTTT.

This clone occurred a few times. The chain recombines TRBV4-1 with TRBJ1-4; possible D gene TRBD1, 6 bases. CDR3 length equals 16 residues. Trimming took off 3 bases at V and 2 bases at J, with 13 bases between the two ends. CDR1 and CDR2 from the germline V gene are MGHRA and YSYEKL. CDR3 sequence: CASSQVHRATNEKLFF. The CDR3 DNA reads as TGCGCCAGCAGCCAGGTTCACAGGGCCACTAATGAAAAACTGTTTTTT.

V gene TRBV5-4 combines with J gene TRBJ1-1; 9 nucleotides line up with TRBD1. CDR1 and CDR2 from the germline V gene are SGHNT and YYREEE (reference sequence). The CDR3 is 15 amino acids. V gave up 3 bases and J gave up 7 bases; unmatched junction bases: 10. CDR3 in DNA: TGTGCCAGCAGCTCTCGCCGGGACAGGGCATGTGAAGCTTTCTTT. Translating gives CASSSRRDRACEAFF.

This clone has a handful of counts. The chain is built from TRBV5-1 and TRBJ2-5, with 13 bases matching TRBD2. Germline CDR1 and CDR2: SGHRS and YFSETQ. The CDR3 consists of 15 residues. The trim removed 0 bases at V and 4 bases at J, leaving 0 bases unmatched. DNA for the CDR3: TGCGCCAGCAGCTTGGGGACTAGCGGGGGAGAGACCCAGTACTTC. Protein sequence: CASSLGTSGGETQYF.

The V call is TRBV10-3, the J call TRBJ2-3, with TRBD2 matching over 9 bases. Trimming cost V 3 bases and J 2 bases; bases outside gene matches: 3. Germline loops: CDR1 ENHRY, CDR2 SYGVKD. The CDR3 is made up of 15 amino acids. CDR3 region: CAISEERGATDTQYF. CDR3 nucleotides: TGTGCCATCAGTGAAGAGCGGGGGGCCACAGATACGCAGTATTTT.

This clone occurred once. Here the CDR3 reads CASSPGGYGYTF. The CDR3 coding sequence is TGTGCCAGCAGCCCGGGGGGGTATGGCTACACCTTC. The chain recombines TRBV7-9 with TRBJ1-2, with D maybe TRBD1 (5 bases). Trimming removed 5 bases at V and 5 bases at J, with 9 bases between. From germline, CDR1 is SEHNR and CDR2 FQNEAQ (reference sequence). The CDR3 is 12 amino acids.

The table lists this clone with a few counts. The V gene is TRBV7-3, the J gene TRBJ2-5; the match to TRBD2 covers 9 bases. Germline assignment: CDR1 SGHTA and CDR2 FQGTGA. The V and J ends lost 5 bases and 2 bases, in that order; junction bases with no gene match: 6. The CDR3 has 15 amino acids. CDR3 DNA: TGTGCCAGCAGCCTCGGACTAGCGATTCAAGAGACCCAGTACTTC. Translating it yields CASSLGLAIQETQYF. Full variable domain (missing parts from reference TRBV7-3 and TRBJ2-5): GAGVSQTPSNKVTEKGKYVELRCDPISGHTALYWYRQSLGQGPEFLIYFQGTGAADDSGLPNDRFFAVRPEGSVSTLKIQRTERGDSAVYLCASSLGLAIQETQYFGPGTRLLVL.

V is TRBV11-2 and J is TRBJ2-3; D might be TRBD2 (7 bases). The CDR3 is 16 amino acids. CDR1 and CDR2 from the germline V gene are SGHAT and FQNNGV. Trimming cost V 1 base and J 4 bases, with 15 bases left between them. Written as DNA, the CDR3 is TGTGCCAGCAGCTTAGTGACGGGGGGCCCCGCAGATACGCAGTATTTT. Amino acids: CASSLVTGGPADTQYF.

The CDR3 here is CASSSGQGATEAFF. In DNA, the CDR3 is TGTGCCAGCAGCTCTGGACAGGGGGCGACTGAAGCTTTCTTT. The chain employs TRBV7-9 and TRBJ1-1; TRBD1 matches at 11 bases. This CDR3 is 14 amino acids long. Germline CDR1 is SEHNR and CDR2 is FQNEAQ (reference sequence). V shed 4 bases and J 5 bases; nucleotides not matched to a gene: 3. The full variable domain, completed using reference TRBV7-9 and TRBJ1-1, is DTGVSQNPRHKITKRGQNVTFRCDPISEHNRLYWYRQTLGQGPEFLTYFQNEAQLEKSRLLSDRFSAERPKGSFSTLEIQRTEQGDSAMYLCASSSGQGATEAFFGQGTRLTVV.

This clone was seen a few times. The V gene is TRBV7-8, the J gene TRBJ1-1; the match to TRBD1 covers 10 bases. Germline CDR1 and CDR2: SGHVS and FQNEAQ. V shed 4 bases and J 5 bases; nucleotides not matched to a gene: 1. The CDR3 covers 13 residues. CDR3 region: CASSWTGGTEAFF. CDR3 nucleotide sequence: TGTGCCAGCAGCTGGACAGGGGGGACTGAAGCTTTCTTT.

The chain couples TRBV5-6 to TRBJ2-1, with a possible D match to TRBD1 (5 bases). The V gene lost 4 bases and the J gene lost 5 bases, with 10 bases spanning the gap. The CDR3 extends over 13 amino acids. Germline assignment: CDR1 SGHDT and CDR2 YYEEEE. The CDR3 DNA is TGTGCCAGCAGCCTGGGGCTTAACAATGAGCAGTTCTTC. Its translation is CASSLGLNNEQFF.

The chain recombines TRBV5-4 with TRBJ2-7; a possible D gene is TRBD1 (6 bases). The CDR3 length is 12 residues. In germline, CDR1 is SGHNT, CDR2 YYREEE (reference sequence). V lost 2 bases and J 6 bases, leaving 9 bases between the germline ends. The CDR3 bases are TGTGCCAGCAGCTTTGGACAGTCCGAGCAGTACTTC. It yields the protein CASSFGQSEQYF.

This sequence joins TRBV6-1 and TRBJ2-7; 11 positions match TRBD2. Looked up from germline, CDR1 is MNHNS and CDR2 is SASEGT. Unmatched junction bases numbered 5, after V lost 8 bases and J lost 2 bases. The CDR3 has 14 amino acids. CDR3 sequence: CASGNSGGAYEQYF. The CDR3 nucleotides are TGTGCCAGCGGAAATAGCGGGGGGGCCTACGAGCAGTACTTC.

The rearrangement links TRBV5-1 to TRBJ1-1; weak D call: TRBD1 (5 bases). With 5 bases removed from V and 6 bases from J, the gap between germline ends came to 14 bases. This CDR3 is built from 13 residues. Germline V gene sequence: CDR1 SGHRS, CDR2 YFSETQ. For the CDR3, the DNA is TGCGCCAGCAGGGACGGGAGGGGCGCTGAAGCTTTCTTT. It specifies CASRDGRGAEAFF. The full variable domain, its missing parts supplied by reference TRBV5-1 and TRBJ1-1, is KAGVTQTPRYLIKTRGQQVTLSCSPISGHRSVSWYQQTPGQGLQFLFEYFSETQRNKGNFPGRFSGRQFSNSRSEMNVSTLELGDSALYLCASRDGRGAEAFFGQGTRLTVV.

This clone was detected only a few times. The chain carries TRBV6-5 and TRBJ1-1; unclear D gene. The CDR3 contains 14 residues. The V gene lost 5 bases and the J gene lost 7 bases, with 17 bases spanning the gap. CDR1 and CDR2 (germline): MNHEY, SVGAGI. The CDR3 nucleotides are TGTGCCAGCAGTCCCCGGAGCCCCTCACTTGAAGCTTTCTTT. As protein: CASSPRSPSLEAFF.

The chain has TRBV5-1 and TRBJ1-4; D is perhaps TRBD1 (6 bases). CDR1 SGHRS and CDR2 YFSETQ come from the germline V gene. Between the trimmed V and J ends, which lost 4 bases and 7 bases, there was a span of 17 bases. The CDR3 is made up of 15 amino acids. CDR3 protein: CASSHQTGPGEKLFF. For the CDR3, the DNA is TGCGCCAGCAGCCACCAGACAGGTCCCGGTGAAAAACTGTTTTTT.

The chain is built from TRBV6-5 and TRBJ1-4; TRBD1 matches at 7 bases. The junction had 7 bases not matched to a gene; V was cut back by 2 bases and J by 7 bases. Germline V gene data show CDR1 as MNHEY and CDR2 as SVGAGI. The CDR3 has 15 amino acids. The CDR3 DNA reads TGTGCCAGCAGTTACACGCAGGGGGTGGGTGAAAAACTGTTTTTT. This encodes CASSYTQGVGEKLFF.

This clone occurred once. For the CDR3, the DNA is TGTGCCAGCAGGTCGAGGTTTAAGAACACTGAAGCTTTCTTT. Translating it yields CASRSRFKNTEAFF. The chain links TRBV28 to TRBJ1-1, with unresolved D. Germline V lookup: CDR1 MDHEN, CDR2 SYDVKM. CDR3 size: 14 residues. V lost 6 bases, J lost 1 base, and 12 bases lay in between.

This clone was seen more than once but under ten times. The chain has TRBV30 and TRBJ2-3; TRBD2 agrees at 9 bases. In germline, CDR1 is GTSNPN, CDR2 SVGIG (reference sequence). The CDR3 contains 15 residues. Trimming took 2 bases from V and 5 from J; bases not matched to a gene: 8. CDR3 amino acids: CAWSIGGGAGDTQYF. The CDR3 region has the DNA TGTGCCTGGAGTATTGGCGGGGGGGCAGGAGATACGCAGTATTTT.

This chain joins TRBV7-3 and TRBJ2-1, with TRBD1 identical over 9 bases. Germline lookup yields CDR1 SGHTA and CDR2 FQGTGA. The junction had 13 bases not matched to a gene; V was cut back by 5 bases and J by 8 bases. The CDR3 sequence is 16 residues long. Here the CDR3 reads CASSRQGQGSVDEQFF. DNA for the CDR3: TGTGCCAGCAGCCGTCAAGGACAGGGGAGCGTGGATGAGCAGTTCTTC.

This clone was seen a few times. The same CDR3 arises from other DNA sequences in this sample as well. This chain uses TRBV7-9 with TRBJ2-7; no reliable D call. CDR3 size: 15 residues. Trimming pared 5 bases from V and 1 base from J, leaving 15 bases between. Germline assignment: CDR1 SEHNR and CDR2 FQNEAQ (reference sequence). CDR3 region: CASSPPAYASYEQYF. In DNA, the CDR3 is TGTGCCAGCAGCCCACCCGCCTATGCATCCTACGAGCAGTACTTC.